This T cell receptor (beta chain) was recovered during a study of graft-versus-host responses after intestinal transplantation. On the study more broadly: Each patient got anti-thymocyte globulin induction, then tacrolimus and steroids for two to four years. Study observations and caveats: Detection of GvH clones occurred in recipient marrow, and some had their first appearance in ileum or blood.

Data came from immunoSEQ multiplex PCR; TCRdb stores just in-frame clones and leaves some out. Among under 85,000 clones listed, about 90% were seen once. Worth noting for this clone: Its antigen is as yet unknown.

The V and J ends lost 2 bases and 1 base respectively, with 2 bases between them. The CDR3 runs to 11 residues. Germline values: CDR1 SQVTM, CDR2 ANQGSEA. The sequence came from a human donor who received an intestinal transplant. J is TRBJ1-1 and V is TRBV29-1; D is uncertain. The specimen was unstimulated CD8+ T cells sorted from spleen or lymph node cells, collected before intestinal transplant. For the CDR3, the DNA is TGCAGCGTTGAACAGAACACTGAAGCTTTCTTT. Its translation is CSVEQNTEAFF.